This T cell receptor (beta chain) was observed in a study of human T cells and chemical hapten exposure. Whole-study context: Once 0.01% DPC had been applied to the upper back by patch test, readings were taken at 6 days. Alopecia areata, totalis and universalis patients, mostly female, were included.

Individual cDNA molecules (in the library) carried attached unique molecular identifiers. TCRdb independently ran MiXCR on the RACE reads; one entry per CDR3 protein. The table has about 120,000 distinct CDR3 sequences, roughly 14% seen once. The CDR3 is made up of 20 amino acids. In this sample, this clonotype turned up many times. No antigen is known for it. Study findings and constraints: Expanded TCRs showed more large CDR3 clusters than pre-sensitization or healthy control sets.

The time point here: pre-sensitization, week 0. Documented treatment: therapeutic diphenylcyclopropenone sensitization with weekly scalp DPC. The chain is built from TRBV1 and TRBJ2-1; the table's D gene call, TRBD1, was not cross checked with the DNA. TRBV1 is an annotated pseudogene. The TCR comes from a woman aged 18-29 years with alopecia areata. Some clones in this sample may be carry-over from other donors' samples. The material was whole blood, obtained in connection with sensitization to the hapten diphenylcyclopropenone (DPC). CDR3 region: CTSSQDRDREGFRSYNEQFF. In DNA form, the CDR3 reads TGCACCAGCAGCCAAGATCGGGACAGGGAGGGTTTTCGCTCCTACAATGAGCAGTTCTTC.